The 18 T cell receptor beta chains reported below all come from one sample, sequenced in a study of blood T cell repertoires in COVID-19. Data came from immunoSEQ multiplex PCR; TCRdb stores just in-frame clones and leaves some out. The data show approximately 42,000 clones, more than 65% seen once. Material for sequencing was peripheral blood. All receptors derive from a man older than 75 with acute or convalescent COVID-19.

V and J are TRBV9 and TRBJ1-4; the D is unclear. Trimming removed 0 bases from V and 8 bases from J, with 11 bases in between. From germline, CDR1 is SGDLS and CDR2 YYNGEE. The length of the CDR3 is 14 residues. The CDR3 here is CASSVEPAGEKLFF. CDR3 coding DNA: TGTGCCAGCAGCGTAGAACCGGCGGGGGAAAAACTGTTTTTT.

Only a few counts were recorded for this clone. This chain joins TRBV2 and TRBJ2-5; perhaps TRBD2 as D (6 bases). V was pared by 11 bases and J by 7 bases, with 26 bases between. The CDR3 has 15 amino acids. CDR1 and CDR2 (germline): SNHLY, FYNNEI. In DNA form, the CDR3 reads TGTGCCGGCTCCCTTCCCGGGTCTAGCGCGGCGACCCAGTACTTC. Translated: CAGSLPGSSAATQYF.

V and J are TRBV5-1 and TRBJ2-1, with TRBD2 matching over 12 bases. This CDR3 has 17 residues. Trimming at V came to 4 bases and at J to 2 bases, leaving 7 bases not matched to a gene. The germline gives CDR1 SGHRS, CDR2 YFSETQ. The CDR3: CASSLTSGSLAYNEQFF. The CDR3 bases are TGCGCCAGCAGCCTGACTAGCGGGAGCCTTGCCTACAATGAGCAGTTCTTC.

The chain combines TRBV6-5 with TRBJ2-7; 7 bases are shared with TRBD1. Germline V gives CDR1 MNHEY, CDR2 SVGAGI. Trimming took 1 base from V and 2 from J; bases not matched to a gene: 8. The CDR3 runs 16 residues. CDR3 coding DNA: TGTGCCAGCAGTTACTACCGACTCCAGGGGGCCTACGAGCAGTACTTC. It is translated as CASSYYRLQGAYEQYF.

The CDR3 sequence is CASSPPAGGEQYF. The CDR3 DNA follows: TGTGCCAGCTCACCACCGGCAGGGGGCGAGCAGTACTTC. The chain is built from TRBV18 and TRBJ2-7; 7 bases match TRBD1. The CDR3 length is 13 residues. V lost 0 bases, J lost 6 bases, and 2 bases stayed unmatched. Germline loops: CDR1 KGHSH, CDR2 LQKENI.

A single count supports this clone. J is TRBJ2-7 and V is TRBV6-5; no clear D gene. Trimming pared 7 bases from V and 6 bases from J, leaving 19 bases between. CDR3 length equals 14 residues. The V gene's germline CDR1 is MNHEY and CDR2 SVGAGI. The chain's CDR3 is CASKPSVPSGEQYF. The CDR3, as DNA: TGTGCCAGCAAACCATCGGTTCCCTCGGGCGAGCAGTACTTC.

In nucleotides, the CDR3 is TGTGCCAGCAGCCAACAACAGGGTAGCACAGATACGCAGTATTTT. This encodes CASSQQQGSTDTQYF. The chain joins TRBV7-2 to TRBJ2-3, with D maybe TRBD1 (6 bases). Trimming removed 5 bases at V and 0 bases at J, with 12 bases between. Germline V gives CDR1 SGHTA, CDR2 FQGNSA. The CDR3 is made up of 15 amino acids.

J is TRBJ2-1 and V is TRBV19; 7 bases are shared with TRBD1. Germline CDR1 and CDR2: LNHDA and SQIVND (reference sequence). After removal of 0 bases from V and 4 bases from J, the junction contained 6 bases not matched to a gene. This CDR3 contains 16 residues. This CDR3 reads CASSIDLGTEYNEQFF. Written as DNA, the CDR3 is TGTGCCAGTAGTATAGATCTCGGGACAGAGTACAATGAGCAGTTCTTC.

The chain links TRBV24-1 to TRBJ2-3; TRBD2 agrees at 8 bases. Germline assignment: CDR1 KGHDR and CDR2 SFDVKD. The trim removed 5 bases at V and 4 bases at J, leaving 7 bases unmatched. The CDR3 length is 15 residues. The CDR3 DNA is TGTGCCACCAGTGCCGGGGGGGCCAGGTCAGATACGCAGTATTTT. This translates into CATSAGGARSDTQYF.

The chain has TRBV6-5 and TRBJ1-3; D gene ambiguous. The CDR3 is 14 residues long. The germline CDR1 and CDR2 sequences are MNHEY and SVGAGI. Trimming stripped 0 bases from V and 2 bases from J, with 5 bases between. In DNA, the CDR3 is TGTGCCAGCAGTTACTCCGGGGCTGGAAACACCATATATTTT. Translated: CASSYSGAGNTIYF.

This chain links TRBV19 with TRBJ1-4, with a weak D call TRBD1 (6 bases). CDR1 and CDR2 (germline): LNHDA, SQIVND (reference sequence). The CDR3 is 14 amino acids. The V and J ends lost 5 bases and 8 bases respectively, with 15 bases between them. The CDR3 protein is CASSGTRGREKLFF. The CDR3 DNA reads as TGTGCCAGTAGTGGGACACGGGGTCGGGAAAAACTGTTTTTT.

The rearrangement links TRBV11-2 to TRBJ2-2; 11 bases are shared with TRBD2. Looked up from germline, CDR1 is SGHAT and CDR2 is FQNNGV. The CDR3 covers 15 residues. Trimming took 3 bases from V and 7 from J; bases not matched to a gene: 4. CDR3 DNA: TGTGCCAGCAGCTTGGGACTAGCGGCTCTCGGGGAGCTGTTTTTT. As protein: CASSLGLAALGELFF. The full variable domain, in which reference TRBV11-2 and TRBJ2-2 provide the parts outside the CDR3, is EAGVAQSPRYKIIEKRQSVAFWCNPISGHATLYWYQQILGQGPKLLIQFQNNGVVDDSQLPKDRFSAERLKGVDSTLKIQPAKLEDSAVYLCASSLGLAALGELFFGEGSRLTVL.

To note about this clone: Other nucleotide sequences from this sample produce the same CDR3. This sequence joins TRBV27 and TRBJ1-5; D is unresolved. This CDR3 region has 15 residues. Trimming stripped 2 bases from V and 2 bases from J, with 10 bases between. Germline assignment: CDR1 MNHEY and CDR2 SMNVEV (reference sequence). The CDR3 DNA is TGTGCCAGCAGTTTAATCGGCGGGGGCAATCAGCCCCAGCATTTT. Residues: CASSLIGGGNQPQHF.

The genes are TRBV6-5 and TRBJ1-6; perhaps TRBD1 as D (6 bases). Germline V gene lookup returns CDR1 MNHEY and CDR2 SVGAGI. This CDR3 spans 14 amino acids. Trimming took 1 base from V and 6 from J, leaving 7 bases between them. CDR3 in DNA: TGTGCCAGCAGTTACTTAGGGGGTAATTCACCCCTCCACTTT. The encoded protein is CASSYLGGNSPLHF.

J is TRBJ1-5 and V is TRBV18, with a possible D match to TRBD1 (6 bases). The CDR3 runs 13 residues. Deletions cut 4 bases from V and 5 bases from J, with 9 bases between. Germline V lookup: CDR1 KGHSH, CDR2 LQKENI. CDR3 sequence: CASSQQGDQPQHF. The DNA for the CDR3 is TGTGCCAGCTCACAACAGGGAGATCAGCCCCAGCATTTT.

The gene calls are TRBV13 and TRBJ2-3; 12 bases are shared with TRBD2. This CDR3 is 19 amino acids long. CDR1 PRHDT and CDR2 FYEKMQ come from the germline V gene (reference sequence). Trimming at V came to 2 bases and at J to 3 bases, leaving 12 bases not matched to a gene. The CDR3 region has the DNA TGTGCCAGCAGCTTAAGTATTCGGGCTAGCGGGGGGGATACAGATACGCAGTATTTT. Amino acid sequence: CASSLSIRASGGDTDTQYF.

CDR3 DNA sequence: TGTGCCAGCAGACCTTTGGGGCGAGGAACTGAAGCTTTCTTT. Its translation is CASRPLGRGTEAFF. The rearrangement links TRBV6-5 to TRBJ1-1, with D possibly being TRBD1 (5 bases). Germline V gene lookup returns CDR1 MNHEY and CDR2 SVGAGI. V was clipped by 6 bases and J by 5 bases, with 16 bases between them. This CDR3 contains 14 residues.

This clone appeared a few times. This chain connects TRBV6-5 to TRBJ1-5, with D perhaps matching TRBD1 (6 bases). The germline CDR1 and CDR2 sequences are MNHEY and SVGAGI. The CDR3 sequence is 14 residues long. The V gene lost 2 bases and the J gene lost 3 bases, with 8 bases spanning the gap. CDR3 sequence (DNA): TGTGCCAGCAGTTACGGGGGCATCAATCAGCCCCAGCATTTT. Translated, it gives CASSYGGINQPQHF.